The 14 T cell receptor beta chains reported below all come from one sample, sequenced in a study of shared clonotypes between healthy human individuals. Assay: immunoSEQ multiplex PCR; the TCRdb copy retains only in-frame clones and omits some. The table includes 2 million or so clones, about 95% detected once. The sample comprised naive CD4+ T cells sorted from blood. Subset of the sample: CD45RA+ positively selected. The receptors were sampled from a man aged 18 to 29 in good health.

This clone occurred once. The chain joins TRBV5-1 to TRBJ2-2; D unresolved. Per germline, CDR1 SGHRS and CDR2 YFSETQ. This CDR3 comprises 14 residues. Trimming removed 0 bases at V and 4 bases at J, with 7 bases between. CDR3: CASSLAHITGELFF. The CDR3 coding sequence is TGCGCCAGCAGCTTGGCCCACATCACCGGGGAGCTGTTTTTT.

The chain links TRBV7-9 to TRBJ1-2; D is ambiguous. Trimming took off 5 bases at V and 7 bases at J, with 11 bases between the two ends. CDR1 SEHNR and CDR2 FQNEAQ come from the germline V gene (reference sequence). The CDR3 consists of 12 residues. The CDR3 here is CASSPLAGGYTF. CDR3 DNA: TGTGCCAGCAGCCCCCTAGCTGGTGGCTACACCTTC.

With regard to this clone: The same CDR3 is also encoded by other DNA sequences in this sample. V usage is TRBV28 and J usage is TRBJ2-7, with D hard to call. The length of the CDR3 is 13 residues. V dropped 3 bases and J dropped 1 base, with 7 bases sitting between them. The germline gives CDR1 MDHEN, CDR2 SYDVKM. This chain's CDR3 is CASSFAVSYEQYF. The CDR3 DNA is TGTGCCAGCAGTTTTGCGGTATCCTACGAGCAGTACTTC.

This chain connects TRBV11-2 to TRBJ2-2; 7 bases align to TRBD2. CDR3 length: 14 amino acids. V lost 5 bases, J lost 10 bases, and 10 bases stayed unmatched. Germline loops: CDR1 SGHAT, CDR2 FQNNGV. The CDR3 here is CASSPRTLAVELFF. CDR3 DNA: TGTGCCAGCAGCCCCCGGACGCTAGCGGTGGAGCTGTTTTTT.

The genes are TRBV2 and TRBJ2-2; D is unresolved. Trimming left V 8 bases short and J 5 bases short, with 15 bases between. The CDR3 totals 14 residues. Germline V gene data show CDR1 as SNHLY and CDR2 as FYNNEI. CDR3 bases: TGTGCCAGCGGTGGAACTATGCTTACCGGGGAGCTGTTTTTT. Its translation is CASGGTMLTGELFF.

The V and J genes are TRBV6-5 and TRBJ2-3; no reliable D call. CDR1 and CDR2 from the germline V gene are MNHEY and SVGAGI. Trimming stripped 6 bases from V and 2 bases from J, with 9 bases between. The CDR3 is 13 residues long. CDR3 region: CASRPIHTDTQYF. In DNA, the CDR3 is TGTGCCAGCAGACCGATCCACACAGATACGCAGTATTTT.

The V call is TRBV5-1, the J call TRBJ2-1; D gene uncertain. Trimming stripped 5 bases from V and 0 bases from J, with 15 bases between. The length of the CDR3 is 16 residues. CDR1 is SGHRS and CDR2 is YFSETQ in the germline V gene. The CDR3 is CASSFDTESSYNEQFF. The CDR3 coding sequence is TGCGCCAGCAGTTTTGATACGGAGAGCTCCTACAATGAGCAGTTCTTC.

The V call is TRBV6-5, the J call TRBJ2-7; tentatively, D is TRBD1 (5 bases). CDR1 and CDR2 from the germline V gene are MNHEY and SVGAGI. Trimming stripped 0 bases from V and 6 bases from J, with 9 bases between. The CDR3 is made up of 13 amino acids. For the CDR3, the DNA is TGTGCCAGCAGTTACTCAGGGGTCGGCGAGCAGTACTTC. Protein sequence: CASSYSGVGEQYF.

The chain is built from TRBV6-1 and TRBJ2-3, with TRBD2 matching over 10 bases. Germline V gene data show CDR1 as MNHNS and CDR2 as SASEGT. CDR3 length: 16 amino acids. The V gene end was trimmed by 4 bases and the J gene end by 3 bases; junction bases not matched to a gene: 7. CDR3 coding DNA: TGTGCCAGCAGTGCTGGACTAGCGGATTTAACAGATACGCAGTATTTT. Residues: CASSAGLADLTDTQYF.

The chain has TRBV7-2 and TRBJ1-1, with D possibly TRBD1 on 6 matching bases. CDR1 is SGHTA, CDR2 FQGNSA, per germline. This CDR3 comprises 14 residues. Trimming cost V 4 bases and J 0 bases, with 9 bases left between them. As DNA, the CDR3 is TGTGCCAGCAGCTGGACAGTCATGAACACTGAAGCTTTCTTT. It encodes CASSWTVMNTEAFF.

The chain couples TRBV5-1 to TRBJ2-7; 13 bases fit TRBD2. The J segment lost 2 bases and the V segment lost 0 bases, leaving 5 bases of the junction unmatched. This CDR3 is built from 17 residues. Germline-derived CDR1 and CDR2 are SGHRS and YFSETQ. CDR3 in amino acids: CASSLATSGRTPYEQYF. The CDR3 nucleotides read TGCGCCAGCAGCTTGGCGACTAGCGGGAGGACTCCCTACGAGCAGTACTTC.

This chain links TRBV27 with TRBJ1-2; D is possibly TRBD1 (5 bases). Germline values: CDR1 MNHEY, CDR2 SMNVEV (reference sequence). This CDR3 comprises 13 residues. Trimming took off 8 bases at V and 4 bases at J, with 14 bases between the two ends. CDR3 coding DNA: TGTGCCAGCGGATCCAGGGTTGGCTATGGCTACACCTTC. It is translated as CASGSRVGYGYTF.

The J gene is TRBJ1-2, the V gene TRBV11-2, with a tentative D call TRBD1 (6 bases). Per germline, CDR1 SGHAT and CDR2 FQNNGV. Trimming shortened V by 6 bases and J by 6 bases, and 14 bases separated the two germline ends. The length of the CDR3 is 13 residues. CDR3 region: CASRSQGQDGYTF. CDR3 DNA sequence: TGTGCCAGCAGATCACAGGGTCAAGATGGCTACACCTTC.

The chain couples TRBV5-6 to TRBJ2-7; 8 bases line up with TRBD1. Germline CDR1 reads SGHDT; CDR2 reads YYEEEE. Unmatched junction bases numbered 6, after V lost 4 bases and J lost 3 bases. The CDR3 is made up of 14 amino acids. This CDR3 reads CASSPPDRDYEQYF. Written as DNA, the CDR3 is TGTGCCAGCAGCCCGCCGGACAGGGACTACGAGCAGTACTTC.